This T cell receptor beta chain was sequenced in a study of shared clonotypes between healthy human individuals. TCRdb's table, derived via immunoSEQ multiplex PCR, lists solely in-frame clones and lacks some. The profile covers 640,000 or so clones, with approximately 75% appearing a single time and 1.8% taken by the ten largest. The sequence came from a woman aged 25 to 39 in good health. Sequenced: memory CD4+ T cells sorted from blood. Subset of the sample: CD45RA-negative fraction.

As DNA, the CDR3 is TGCAGTGCTACATCAGGGGAAGGCTACACCTTC. It translates to CSATSGEGYTF. V and J are TRBV20-1 and TRBJ1-2; D is possibly TRBD1 (6 bases). V gave up 4 bases and J gave up 8 bases, with 11 bases separating them. The CDR3 loop spans 11 amino acids. The germline V gene has CDR1 DFQATT and CDR2 SNEGSKA (reference sequence).